This T cell receptor beta chain was captured in a study of blood T cell repertoires in COVID-19. Study summary: Samples of COVID-19 (acute and convalescent) were obtained from the United States, Italy and Spain. Sample material is recorded as cDNA or gDNA derived from T cells, B-cell-depleted T cells, or PBMCs.

The CDR3 runs 14 residues. CDR1 and CDR2 from the germline V gene are KGHSH and LQKENI. The V gene end was trimmed by 3 bases and the J gene end by 7 bases; junction bases not matched to a gene: 2. Per the original methods: Reference gene primer amplification in the assay estimated nucleated cell counts. Generated by immunoSEQ multiplex PCR, the TCRdb table keeps only in-frame clones and is missing some. That table is the source of V, J and clone size, and D and trimming were worked out from the DNA. The profile shows under 250,000 clones, around 83% of them singletons. This clone was seen more than once but under ten times. This same CDR3 is encoded by further DNA sequences in the sample.

This receptor was identified in a man between 50 and 59 years old with active or convalescent COVID-19. The chain uses TRBV18 and TRBJ1-5, with 11 bases matching TRBD1. The sequencing sample was made of peripheral blood. CDR3 sequence reads: CASSPGTGGQPQHF. CDR3 nucleotides: TGTGCCAGCTCACCCGGGACAGGGGGACAGCCCCAGCATTTT.